This T cell receptor beta chain was identified during a study of T cell repertoires in cytomegalovirus infection. MiXCR, run by TCRdb on the reads, gives a single entry per CDR3 protein. The profile shows about 740,000 distinct CDR3 sequences, around 31% of them singletons. Remarks on this clonotype: Its antigen is unknown.

There are 14 residues in the CDR3. Trimming removed 1 base from V and 6 bases from J, with 10 bases in between. CDR1 LGHNA and CDR2 YNFKEQ come from the germline V gene. The source is a human donor in good health (CMV status not recorded). Some clones in this sample may be carry-over from other donors' samples. The gene calls are TRBV4-2 and TRBJ2-4; D tentatively reads TRBD1 or TRBD2 (5 bases each). The source material was cultured PBMCs, sampled from culture after CMV antigen stimulation. The chain's CDR3 is CASSQVTRGNIQYF. CDR3 coding DNA: TGTGCCAGCAGCCAAGTCACTAGGGGAAACATTCAGTACTTC.